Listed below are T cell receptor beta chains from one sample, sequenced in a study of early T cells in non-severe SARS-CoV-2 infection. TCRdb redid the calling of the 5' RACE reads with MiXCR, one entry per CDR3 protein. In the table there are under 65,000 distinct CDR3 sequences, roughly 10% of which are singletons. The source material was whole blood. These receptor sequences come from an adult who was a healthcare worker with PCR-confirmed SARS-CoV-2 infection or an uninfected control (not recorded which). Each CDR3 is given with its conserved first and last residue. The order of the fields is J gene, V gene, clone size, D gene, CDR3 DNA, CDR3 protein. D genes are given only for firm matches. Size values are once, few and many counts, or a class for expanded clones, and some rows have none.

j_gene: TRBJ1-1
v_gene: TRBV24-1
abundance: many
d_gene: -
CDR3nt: TGTGCCACCAGTGGAGGGGCGGACACTGAAGCTTTCTTT
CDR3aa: CATSGGADTEAFF

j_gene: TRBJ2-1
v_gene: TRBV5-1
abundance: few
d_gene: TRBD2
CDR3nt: TGCGCCAGCAGCTGGACCAGCGGGGGGGAAAACAATGAGCAGTTCTTC
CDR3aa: CASSWTSGGENNEQFF

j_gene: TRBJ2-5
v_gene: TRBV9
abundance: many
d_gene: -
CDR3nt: TGTGCCAGCAGCGTAGGAACCTATAAAGAGACCCAGTACTTC
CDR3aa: CASSVGTYKETQYF

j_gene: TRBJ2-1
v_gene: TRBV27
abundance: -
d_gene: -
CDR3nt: TGTGCCAGCAGTCCCCCGACCCACAATGAGCAGTTCTTC
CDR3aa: CASSPPTHNEQFF

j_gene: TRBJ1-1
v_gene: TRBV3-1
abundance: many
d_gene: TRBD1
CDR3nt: TGTGCCAGCAGCCCCGCCAGGGGGCAGGGCACTGAAGCTTTCTTT
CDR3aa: CASSPARGQGTEAFF

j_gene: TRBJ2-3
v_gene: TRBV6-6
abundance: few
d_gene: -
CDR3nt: TGTGCCAGCAGTTCCGGGACACCCGAGGGGGCAGATACGCAGTATTTT
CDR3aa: CASSSGTPEGADTQYF

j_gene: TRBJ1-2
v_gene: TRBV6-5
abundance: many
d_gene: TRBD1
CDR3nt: TGTGCCAGCAGGTACAGGGGGCGCGATGGCTACACCTTC
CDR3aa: CASRYRGRDGYTF

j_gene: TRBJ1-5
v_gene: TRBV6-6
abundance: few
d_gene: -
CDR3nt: TGTGCCAGCAGTTACTGGGAGGATCAGCCCCAGCATTTT
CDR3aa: CASSYWEDQPQHF

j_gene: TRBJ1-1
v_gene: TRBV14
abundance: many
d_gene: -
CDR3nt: TGTGCCAGCAGCCAAGCGGGCATGAACACTGAAGCTTTCTTT
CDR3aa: CASSQAGMNTEAFF

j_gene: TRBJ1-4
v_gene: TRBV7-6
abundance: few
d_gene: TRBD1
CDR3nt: TGTGCCAGCAGCTTCTGGACAGGTGCCAGGGGAACTAATGAAAAACTGTTTTTT
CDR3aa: CASSFWTGARGTNEKLFF

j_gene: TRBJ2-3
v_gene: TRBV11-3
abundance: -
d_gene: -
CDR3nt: TGTGCCAGCAGCTTACTGGATTATGGCACAGATACGCAGTATTTT
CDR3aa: CASSLLDYGTDTQYF

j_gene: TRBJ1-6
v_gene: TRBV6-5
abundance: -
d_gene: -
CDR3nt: TGTGCCAGCAGTCCCGTTATCCCGACAGGTTCTAATTCACCCCTCCACTTT
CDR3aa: CASSPVIPTGSNSPLHF

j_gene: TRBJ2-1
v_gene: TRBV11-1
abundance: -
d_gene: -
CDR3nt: TGTGCCAGCAGCTTATCCCGCAATGAGCAGTTCTTC
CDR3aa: CASSLSRNEQFF

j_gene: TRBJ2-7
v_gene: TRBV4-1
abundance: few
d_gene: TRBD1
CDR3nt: TGCGCCAGCAGCCCAGCAAGGACAGGGAATCTATACGAGCAGTACTTC
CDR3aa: CASSPARTGNLYEQYF

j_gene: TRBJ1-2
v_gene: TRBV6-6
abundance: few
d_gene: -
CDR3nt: TGTGCCAGCCGACTAGGGGGGTCATATGGCTACACCTTC
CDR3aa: CASRLGGSYGYTF

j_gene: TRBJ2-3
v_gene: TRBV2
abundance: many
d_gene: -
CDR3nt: TGTGCCAGCAGGACGGGCCGCACAGATACGCAGTATTTT
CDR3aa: CASRTGRTDTQYF